This TCR beta chain was observed in a study of OX40 agonist ivuxolimab in advanced cancers. Study background: Partial responses were achieved by three patients, one with hepatocellular carcinoma and two with cutaneous melanoma. Regarding the study as a whole: Among the lowest peripheral clonal expansion occurred in 0.1-3.0 mg/kg partial responders. The average count of expanded clones was higher among CD8+ T cells than among CD4+.

The data were produced by immunoSEQ multiplex PCR, yet TCRdb's version contains in-frame clones alone and is incomplete. The sample consists of 10,000 to 15,000 clones, 65% to 90% of them appearing once. If patients had autoimmune disease history or systemic immunosuppression, they were excluded. Germline lookup yields CDR1 SEHNR and CDR2 FQNEAQ (reference sequence). The CDR3 loop spans 15 amino acids. V was trimmed by 5 bases and J by 8 bases, leaving 21 bases between them. About this clone: Its matching antigen is unknown.

The clonotype was recovered from an adult with an advanced solid tumor such as melanoma, head and neck, liver or kidney cancer. J is TRBJ1-2 and V is TRBV7-9, with D tentatively TRBD1 (5 bases). The input for sequencing was CD4+ or CD8+ T cells sorted from blood, taken in a trial of the OX40 agonist ivuxolimab. The CDR3 reads CASSDLDTFSKGYTF. DNA for the CDR3: TGTGCCAGCAGCGACCTGGACACTTTTTCGAAGGGCTACACCTTC.